The 22 T cell receptor beta chains listed next were all sequenced from one sample in a study of cytomegalovirus exposure and HLA in healthy donors. Generated by immunoSEQ multiplex PCR, the TCRdb table keeps only in-frame clones and is missing some. The repertoire consists of about 98,000 clones, with 87% occurring once and the leading ten covering more than 3%. What was sequenced was PBMCs. Receptor source: a woman aged 25 to 39 in good health and CMV-seronegative.

V gene TRBV4-1 combines with J gene TRBJ2-7; TRBD2 is a possible D gene (5 bases). The CDR3 spans 14 residues. Germline values: CDR1 MGHRA, CDR2 YSYEKL. Between the trimmed V and J ends, which lost 4 bases and 0 bases, there was a span of 10 bases. The CDR3 loop is CASSPIGVSYEQYF. The CDR3 DNA sequence: TGCGCCAGCAGCCCCATCGGGGTCTCCTACGAGCAGTACTTC.

The rearrangement joins TRBV4-2 to TRBJ1-1, with 7 bases matching TRBD1. V lost 3 bases to trimming and J lost 4 bases; unmatched junction nucleotides: 8. Germline V gives CDR1 LGHNA, CDR2 YNFKEQ. The length of the CDR3 is 15 residues. In DNA form, the CDR3 reads TGTGCCAGCAGCCACGACAGGGTAGGGAGCACTGAAGCTTTCTTT. This gives the protein CASSHDRVGSTEAFF.

The chain couples TRBV7-9 to TRBJ1-4; the D is unclear. This CDR3 spans 14 amino acids. In germline, CDR1 is SEHNR, CDR2 FQNEAQ (reference sequence). The germline V and J ends were trimmed by 3 bases and 3 bases, with 8 bases remaining between them. CDR3 protein: CASSLRESNEKLFF. The DNA of the CDR3 is TGTGCCAGCAGCTTGCGGGAGTCTAATGAAAAACTGTTTTTT. Based on the CDR3 plus reference TRBV7-9 and TRBJ1-4, the full variable domain is DTGVSQNPRHKITKRGQNVTFRCDPISEHNRLYWYRQTLGQGPEFLTYFQNEAQLEKSRLLSDRFSAERPKGSFSTLEIQRTEQGDSAMYLCASSLRESNEKLFFGSGTQLSVL.

V and J are TRBV19 and TRBJ1-1, with TRBD1 matching 8 bases. With 0 bases clipped from V and 5 bases from J, the junction kept 8 bases outside the gene matches. Germline lookup yields CDR1 LNHDA and CDR2 SQIVND (reference sequence). The CDR3 totals 16 residues. The CDR3 spells CASSIELQGAITEAFF. The CDR3 DNA reads TGTGCCAGTAGTATAGAGCTGCAGGGGGCGATAACTGAAGCTTTCTTT. The variable domain in full, with the rest retrieved from reference TRBV19 and TRBJ1-1, is DGGITQSPKYLFRKEGQNVTLSCEQNLNHDAMYWYRQDPGQGLRLIYYSQIVNDFQKGDIAEGYSVSREKKESFPLTVTSAQKNPTAFYLCASSIELQGAITEAFFGQGTRLTVV.

This chain connects TRBV7-9 to TRBJ1-1; D uncertain. V shed 6 bases and J shed 1 base, with 15 bases lying between them. The CDR3 runs 15 residues. Germline CDR1 SEHNR, CDR2 FQNEAQ (reference sequence). The CDR3 sequence is CASSQRRAPNTEAFF. The CDR3 coding sequence is TGTGCCAGCAGTCAGAGGAGGGCTCCGAACACTGAAGCTTTCTTT.

The chain joins TRBV6-6 to TRBJ1-2; possibly TRBD1 for D (6 bases). CDR1 and CDR2 from the germline V gene are MNHNY and SVGAGI (reference sequence). The CDR3 loop spans 12 amino acids. V gave up 8 bases and J gave up 4 bases, with 11 bases separating them. CDR3 DNA sequence: TGTGCCAGCGGCCAGGGGATCTATGGCTACACCTTC. It yields the protein CASGQGIYGYTF.

The rearrangement uses TRBV5-1 and TRBJ2-7; TRBD1 agrees at 9 bases. The CDR3 is 15 amino acids. The germline V gene has CDR1 SGHRS and CDR2 YFSETQ. Trimming at V came to 4 bases and at J to 4 bases, leaving 9 bases not matched to a gene. The CDR3: CASSIKGGTGYEQYF. CDR3 coding DNA: TGCGCCAGCAGCATCAAGGGCGGGACAGGGTACGAGCAGTACTTC. Using reference TRBV5-1 and TRBJ2-7 for the parts outside the CDR3, the full variable domain is KAGVTQTPRYLIKTRGQQVTLSCSPISGHRSVSWYQQTPGQGLQFLFEYFSETQRNKGNFPGRFSGRQFSNSRSEMNVSTLELGDSALYLCASSIKGGTGYEQYFGPGTRLTVT.

The chain employs TRBV11-2 and TRBJ2-2; 9 bases align to TRBD1. Looked up from germline, CDR1 is SGHAT and CDR2 is FQNNGV. CDR3 length equals 14 residues. J lost 12 bases, V lost 0 bases, and 5 bases had no gene match. The chain's CDR3 is CASSLEQGASKLFF. The CDR3 nucleotides read TGTGCCAGCAGCTTAGAACAGGGGGCGTCGAAGCTGTTTTTT.

The chain joins TRBV27 to TRBJ2-3; a possible D gene is TRBD1 (8 bases). CDR1 MNHEY and CDR2 SMNVEV come from the germline V gene (reference sequence). This CDR3 is built from 17 residues. Trimming pared 8 bases from V and 2 bases from J, leaving 23 bases between. Here the CDR3 DNA reads TGTGCCAGCCTCTCGACCCGGACAGGGACTAACACAGATACGCAGTATTTT. Translation: CASLSTRTGTNTDTQYF.

This chain connects TRBV2 to TRBJ1-5, with 7 positions matching TRBD1. The CDR3 totals 15 residues. V was pared by 6 bases and J by 2 bases, with 7 bases of the junction left unmatched. Germline V gene lookup returns CDR1 SNHLY and CDR2 FYNNEI. CDR3 protein: CASRMTGLGNQPQHF. CDR3 bases: TGTGCCAGCAGGATGACAGGGTTGGGCAATCAGCCCCAGCATTTT.

V usage is TRBV5-4 and J usage is TRBJ1-1; possible D gene TRBD1, 5 bases. CDR1 and CDR2 from the germline V gene are SGHNT and YYREEE (reference sequence). This CDR3 region has 12 residues. Between the trimmed V and J ends, which lost 4 bases and 8 bases, there was a span of 12 bases. The CDR3 DNA reads as TGTGCCAGCAGCCTCACGAAGGGGGAAGCTTTCTTT. It yields the protein CASSLTKGEAFF.

This clone has a single count. The CDR3 DNA reads as TGCAGCGTAGGACTAGGTCTCGGCGAGCAGTTCTTC. It translates to CSVGLGLGEQFF. This chain connects TRBV29-1 to TRBJ2-1, with 7 bases aligning to TRBD2. Per germline, CDR1 SQVTM and CDR2 ANQGSEA. The CDR3 length is 12 residues. V shed 6 bases and J 10 bases; nucleotides not matched to a gene: 9.

The chain couples TRBV18 to TRBJ2-7; possible D gene TRBD1, 5 bases. The CDR3 extends over 15 amino acids. V lost 2 bases, J lost 3 bases, and 14 bases lay in between. Germline V lookup: CDR1 KGHSH, CDR2 LQKENI. The CDR3 DNA is TGTGCCAGCTCACCATACAGGCTACAGCTCTACGAGCAGTACTTC. This translates into CASSPYRLQLYEQYF.

The CDR3 sequence: CASSQDLGRGLIEGVEETQYF. For the CDR3, the DNA is TGCGCCAGCAGCCAAGATCTCGGCAGGGGCCTTATAGAAGGTGTGGAGGAGACCCAGTACTTC. This sequence joins TRBV4-3 and TRBJ2-5, with D perhaps matching TRBD1 (6 bases). CDR1 is LGHNA and CDR2 is YSLEER in the germline V gene. This CDR3 spans 21 amino acids. Trimming stripped 0 bases from V and 5 bases from J, with 31 bases between.

V is TRBV5-1 and J is TRBJ1-1; TRBD1 aligns across 7 bases. CDR1 SGHRS and CDR2 YFSETQ come from the germline V gene. The CDR3 extends over 15 amino acids. The ends lost 4 bases at V and 4 bases at J; junction bases unmatched: 10. The CDR3 DNA follows: TGCGCCAGCAGCCCGGGAGACAGGGTTGTCACTGAAGCTTTCTTT. Translation: CASSPGDRVVTEAFF.

The count of this clone is one. V gene TRBV18 combines with J gene TRBJ1-1, with 8 bases that match TRBD1. The CDR3 runs 15 residues. V was pared by 3 bases and J by 6 bases, with 9 bases of the junction left unmatched. From germline, CDR1 is KGHSH and CDR2 LQKENI. The DNA of the CDR3 is TGTGCCAGCTCACCGGACCAGGGGGCGCGACCTGAAGCTTTCTTT. It specifies CASSPDQGARPEAFF.

The chain links TRBV7-3 to TRBJ2-5; TRBD2 aligns across 13 bases. J gave up 1 base and V 4 bases, and 3 bases lay outside the gene matches. CDR1 SGHTA and CDR2 FQGTGA come from the germline V gene. The CDR3 loop spans 16 amino acids. The CDR3 nucleotides read TGTGCCAGCAGCTCGGGACTAGCGGGGTCCCAAGAGACCCAGTACTTC. This sequence encodes CASSSGLAGSQETQYF.

The chain joins TRBV5-1 to TRBJ1-5; 9 bases match TRBD1. The germline CDR1 and CDR2 sequences are SGHRS and YFSETQ. This CDR3 spans 15 amino acids. J lost 4 bases, V lost 0 bases, and 2 bases had no gene match. The CDR3 loop is CASSLAGTGNQPQHF. In nucleotides, the CDR3 is TGCGCCAGCAGCTTGGCGGGGACAGGGAATCAGCCCCAGCATTTT.

The chain links TRBV5-6 to TRBJ2-3, with 7 bases lining up with TRBD1. CDR1 is SGHDT and CDR2 is YYEEEE in the germline V gene. This CDR3 region has 14 residues. Unmatched junction bases numbered 3, after V lost 3 bases and J lost 2 bases. As DNA, the CDR3 is TGTGCCAGCAGCTCGACAGGGTACACAGATACGCAGTATTTT. Its translation: CASSSTGYTDTQYF. Together with reference TRBV5-6 and TRBJ2-3, the CDR3 gives the full variable domain: DAGVTQSPTHLIKTRGQQVTLRCSPKSGHDTVSWYQQALGQGPQFIFQYYEEEERQRGNFPDRFSGHQFPNYSSELNVNALLLGDSALYLCASSSTGYTDTQYFGPGTRLTVL.

This chain joins TRBV9 and TRBJ2-2; D is ambiguous. The CDR3 runs 16 residues. Germline V lookup: CDR1 SGDLS, CDR2 YYNGEE. V lost 4 bases and J 0 bases, leaving 13 bases between the germline ends. The CDR3 coding sequence is TGTGCCAGCAGCTTATACAGCAGAGCGAACACCGGGGAGCTGTTTTTT. Its protein product is CASSLYSRANTGELFF.

The rearrangement links TRBV7-8 to TRBJ2-1, with D tentatively TRBD1 (6 bases). Germline V gene sequence: CDR1 SGHVS, CDR2 FQNEAQ. The CDR3 is 16 residues long. Trimming pared 4 bases from V and 5 bases from J, leaving 18 bases between. The CDR3 bases are TGTGCCAGCAGCTCCGCGGCAGGGGAGACTAACAATGAGCAGTTCTTC. Amino acids: CASSSAAGETNNEQFF.

The gene calls are TRBV2 and TRBJ1-5; the match to TRBD1 covers 7 bases. J lost 1 base, V lost 6 bases, and 15 bases had no gene match. The CDR3 consists of 18 residues. Germline V gene lookup returns CDR1 SNHLY and CDR2 FYNNEI. The CDR3, as DNA: TGTGCCAGCAGGACGGAGACAGGGAGTTTTATGAGCAATCAGCCCCAGCATTTT. It encodes CASRTETGSFMSNQPQHF.